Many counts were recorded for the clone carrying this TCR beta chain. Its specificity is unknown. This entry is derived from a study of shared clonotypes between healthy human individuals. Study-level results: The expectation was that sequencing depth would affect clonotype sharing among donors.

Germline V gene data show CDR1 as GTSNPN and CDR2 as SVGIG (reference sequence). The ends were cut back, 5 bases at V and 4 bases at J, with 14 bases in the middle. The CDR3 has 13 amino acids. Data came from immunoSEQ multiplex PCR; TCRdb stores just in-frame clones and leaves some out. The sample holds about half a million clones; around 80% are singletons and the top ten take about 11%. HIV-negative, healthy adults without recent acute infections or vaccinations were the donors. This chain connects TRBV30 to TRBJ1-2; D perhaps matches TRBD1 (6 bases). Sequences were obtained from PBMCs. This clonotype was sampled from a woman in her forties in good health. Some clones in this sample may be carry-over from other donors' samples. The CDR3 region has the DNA TGTGCCTGGGCGGGACACTGGGTCTATGGCTACACCTTC. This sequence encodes CAWAGHWVYGYTF.